This T cell receptor beta chain was retrieved from a study of T cell responses to AZD1222 COVID-19 vaccine. Germline assignment: CDR1 SGHTA and CDR2 FQGNSA. The CDR3 runs to 13 residues. The V end lost 6 bases, the J end lost 2 bases, and 11 bases lay between the germline ends. A note on this clone: What it binds is not known.

Broader study findings: Only a handful of AZD1222 recipients, roughly 6 in all, had baseline seropositivity. When two AZD1222 doses had been given, Spike-specific TCR breadth and depth rose.

Sequencing was performed with immunoSEQ multiplex PCR; in TCRdb, only in-frame clones are kept and a portion is missing. Of 100,000 to 150,000 clones in the sample, about 90% were seen once. This specimen was peripheral blood, taken on day 0 of AZD1222 vaccination. The chain has TRBV7-2 and TRBJ2-7; TRBD1 is a possible D gene (6 bases). This clonotype originated in an adult in good health. This CDR3 reads CASSPGQTYEQYF. CDR3 nucleotide sequence: TGTGCCAGCAGTCCGGGACAAACCTACGAGCAGTACTTC.